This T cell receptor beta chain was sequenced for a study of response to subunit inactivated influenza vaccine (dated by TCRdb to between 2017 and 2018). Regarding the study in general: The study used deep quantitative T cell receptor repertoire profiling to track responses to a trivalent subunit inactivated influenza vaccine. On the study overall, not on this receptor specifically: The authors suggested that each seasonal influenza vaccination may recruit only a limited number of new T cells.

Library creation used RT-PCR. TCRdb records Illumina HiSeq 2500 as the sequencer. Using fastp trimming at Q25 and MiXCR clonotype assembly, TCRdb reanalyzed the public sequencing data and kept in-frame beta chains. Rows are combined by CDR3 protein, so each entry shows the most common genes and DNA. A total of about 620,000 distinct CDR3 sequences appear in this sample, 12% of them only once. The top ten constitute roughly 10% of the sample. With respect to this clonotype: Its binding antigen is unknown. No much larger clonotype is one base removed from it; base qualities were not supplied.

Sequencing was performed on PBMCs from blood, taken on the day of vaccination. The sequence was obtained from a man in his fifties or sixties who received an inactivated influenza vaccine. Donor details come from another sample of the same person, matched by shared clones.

The nucleotides read TGTGCCAGCAGCTCCCGAGGGGGGGCATATGAGCAGTTCTTC. Translated, this gives CASSSRGGAYEQFF. Rearrangement joined TRBV9 to TRBJ2-1, and the D gene may be TRBD2, 7 bases matching. Looking up the germline V gene yields CDR1 SGDLS and CDR2 YYNGEE. The CDR3 has 14 amino acids, counting the end cysteine and phenylalanine. This entry keeps only the CDR3 DNA: 42 bases, framed from base 1. The germline ends are 16 bases apart after V is trimmed by 4 bases and J by 8 bases.